This record covers a single T cell receptor beta chain. These data originate in a study of blood T cell repertoires in COVID-19. The data were produced by immunoSEQ multiplex PCR, yet TCRdb's version contains in-frame clones alone and is incomplete. Among more than 35,000 clones listed, roughly 84% were seen once. The length of the CDR3 is 17 residues. The germline V gene encodes CDR1 MGHRA and CDR2 YSYEKL. V lost 4 bases to trimming and J lost 0 bases; unmatched junction nucleotides: 6. The chain couples TRBV4-1 to TRBJ1-5; TRBD1 matches 10 bases. The clonotype comes from a man aged 65 to 79 with active COVID-19. The sample comprised peripheral blood. In DNA form, the CDR3 reads TGCGCCAGCAGCCGGGGGACAGGGGAATATAGCAATCAGCCCCAGCATTTT. It encodes CASSRGTGEYSNQPQHF.